This is a list of T cell receptor beta chains from one sample in a study of cytomegalovirus exposure and HLA in healthy donors. Only in-frame clones appear in the TCRdb table, and some are missing; sequencing was by immunoSEQ multiplex PCR. The top ten clones hold approximately 2.5% of a sample with some 160,000 clones, about 78% of them seen once. Sequencing used PBMCs. The receptors were gathered from a man aged 55 to 70 in good health and CMV-seronegative. Each CDR3 is given with its conserved first and last residue. Each record gives: D gene, J gene, V gene, clone size, CDR3 DNA, CDR3 protein. A D gene is named only where the DNA matches it firmly. The listing skips clone size in some rows; elsewhere it reads once, few, many or a size class.

TRBD1	TRBJ1-4	TRBV14	-	TGTGCCAGCAGCCCCACCAGGGGGCTAGGGGAAAAACTGTTTTTT	CASSPTRGLGEKLFF
TRBD1	TRBJ2-3	TRBV5-1	medium-sized	TGCGCCAGCAGCTGGGACAGGGAAACAGATACGCAGTATTTT	CASSWDRETDTQYF
-	TRBJ2-3	TRBV5-1	-	TGCGCCAGCAGCTTGGTGCCGGGGGATACGCAGTATTTT	CASSLVPGDTQYF
-	TRBJ1-1	TRBV19	-	TGTGCCAGTAGTATTGGTGGGGGCCACGACACTGAAGCTTTCTTT	CASSIGGGHDTEAFF
-	TRBJ1-1	TRBV18	once	TGTGCCAGCTCACCACGAACAGGGATGAACACTGAAGCTTTCTTT	CASSPRTGMNTEAFF
-	TRBJ1-5	TRBV19	-	TGTGCCAGTAGATCAGGGGCTGGCAATCAGCCCCAGCATTTT	CASRSGAGNQPQHF
-	TRBJ1-1	TRBV10-2	few	TGCGCCAGCAGGGATACAGGGAACACTGAAGCTTTCTTT	CASRDTGNTEAFF
-	TRBJ2-3	TRBV11-3	-	TGTGCCAGCAGTCCCCGCGGACAGCCTCCCAGGCATTTT	CASSPRGQPPRHF
-	TRBJ2-7	TRBV7-8	-	TGTGCCAGCAGCTTAACTCGGGTCAGTATCGTGCAGTACTTC	CASSLTRVSIVQYF
-	TRBJ1-2	TRBV6-5	-	TGTGCCAGCAGTTACTCGCAGGGTTTGGGCTACACCTTC	CASSYSQGLGYTF
TRBD1	TRBJ2-7	TRBV28	-	TGTGCCAGCACTACAGGGGGCACCCCCTACGAGCAGTACTTC	CASTTGGTPYEQYF
-	TRBJ1-1	TRBV9	-	TGTGCCAGCAGCGCCCTAGGGGGAAGGGGGGGCACTGAAGCTTTCTTT	CASSALGGRGGTEAFF
TRBD1	TRBJ1-2	TRBV2	-	TGTGCCAGCAGTGAACTGGGACAGGGGATTGATGGCTACACCTTC	CASSELGQGIDGYTF
-	TRBJ1-5	TRBV10-2	-	TGCGCCAGCAGCGATCCCCTCGCGCGGCGGATCAATCAGCCCCAGCATTTT	CASSDPLARRINQPQHF
TRBD1	TRBJ1-5	TRBV5-8	-	TGTGCCAGCAGTCGCAGACAGGGGGTAAGCAATCAGCCCCAGCATTTT	CASSRRQGVSNQPQHF
-	TRBJ1-1	TRBV19	-	TGTGCCAGTAGTAGAGCCGGGAGGGGCACTGAAGCTTTCTTT	CASSRAGRGTEAFF
-	TRBJ2-3	TRBV5-4	-	TGTGCCAGCAGCTTGGACCGGGGGAGTACAGATACGCAGTATTTT	CASSLDRGSTDTQYF
TRBD1	TRBJ2-3	TRBV14	-	TGTGCCAGCAGCCAAGAAGGACAGGGCAGCACAGATACGCAGTATTTT	CASSQEGQGSTDTQYF
-	TRBJ2-7	TRBV9	-	TGTGCCAGCAGCGTAGCTGCGGCCGCGGGCAGCCCCTACGAGCAGTACTTC	CASSVAAAAGSPYEQYF
-	TRBJ1-1	TRBV7-9	-	TGTGCCAGCAGCGCCCTGATCGGACTCGGCACTGAAGCTTTCTTT	CASSALIGLGTEAFF
-	TRBJ1-2	TRBV2	-	TGTGCCAGCAGTGAAGCTGGACTGCCGAACTATGGCTACACCTTC	CASSEAGLPNYGYTF
TRBD2	TRBJ2-1	TRBV5-1	few	TGCGCCAGCAGCAGTCAACTAGCGGTGAATGAGCAGTTCTTC	CASSSQLAVNEQFF
-	TRBJ1-5	TRBV6-5	-	TGTGCCAGCAGACAGGGCGGACGTAGCAATCAGCCCCAGCATTTT	CASRQGGRSNQPQHF
-	TRBJ1-5	TRBV4-1	-	TGCGCCAGCAGCCAAGATCTGTCAAGGGGCGATGTCAATCAGCCCCAGCATTTT	CASSQDLSRGDVNQPQHF
-	TRBJ2-1	TRBV5-4	-	TGTGCCAGCAGCCCCGGGATCTACAATGAGCAGTTCTTC	CASSPGIYNEQFF